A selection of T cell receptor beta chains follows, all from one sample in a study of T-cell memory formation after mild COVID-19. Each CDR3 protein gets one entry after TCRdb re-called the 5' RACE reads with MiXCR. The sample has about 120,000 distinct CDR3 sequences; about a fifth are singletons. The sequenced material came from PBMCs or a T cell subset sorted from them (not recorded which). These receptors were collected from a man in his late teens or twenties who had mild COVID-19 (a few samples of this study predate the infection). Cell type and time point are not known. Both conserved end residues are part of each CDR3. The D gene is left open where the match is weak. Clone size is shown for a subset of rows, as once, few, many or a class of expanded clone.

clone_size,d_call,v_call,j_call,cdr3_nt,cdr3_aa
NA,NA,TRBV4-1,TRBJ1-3,TGCGCCAGCAGCCCGCGACAGAGCTCTGGAAACACCATATATTTT,CASSPRQSSGNTIYF
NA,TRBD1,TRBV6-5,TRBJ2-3,TGTGCCAGCAGCATCCAACCGGGACAGGGGGCAGATACGCAGTATTTT,CASSIQPGQGADTQYF
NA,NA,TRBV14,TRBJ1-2,TGTGCCAGCAGCCAAGAATTAGACTATGGCTACACCTTC,CASSQELDYGYTF
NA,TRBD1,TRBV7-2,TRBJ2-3,TGTGCCAGCAGCCCAGGACAGGGGGCGGGCACAGATACGCAGTATTTT,CASSPGQGAGTDTQYF
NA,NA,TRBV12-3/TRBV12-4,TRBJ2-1,TGTGCCAGCAGTTTTACCTCCGGCTACAATGAGCAGTTCTTC,CASSFTSGYNEQFF
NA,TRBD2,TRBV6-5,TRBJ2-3,TGTGCCAGCAGTTACTCGGGGGGGGAGAGCACAGATACGCAGTATTTT,CASSYSGGESTDTQYF
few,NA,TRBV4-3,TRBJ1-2,TGCGCCAGCAGCCCCCCGGTCGACTATGGCTACACCTTC,CASSPPVDYGYTF
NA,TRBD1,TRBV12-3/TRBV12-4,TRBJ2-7,TGTGCCAGCGGGACAGGATACTCCTACGAGCAGTACTTC,CASGTGYSYEQYF
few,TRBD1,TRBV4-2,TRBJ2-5,TGTGCCAGCAGCCCCGACAGGGGCCAAGAGACCCAGTACTTC,CASSPDRGQETQYF
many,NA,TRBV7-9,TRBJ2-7,TGTGCCAGCAGCTTAGCGCACGAGCAGTACTTC,CASSLAHEQYF
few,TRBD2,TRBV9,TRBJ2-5,TGTGCCAGCAGCGGTAGCGGGGCCCAGTACTTC,CASSGSGAQYF